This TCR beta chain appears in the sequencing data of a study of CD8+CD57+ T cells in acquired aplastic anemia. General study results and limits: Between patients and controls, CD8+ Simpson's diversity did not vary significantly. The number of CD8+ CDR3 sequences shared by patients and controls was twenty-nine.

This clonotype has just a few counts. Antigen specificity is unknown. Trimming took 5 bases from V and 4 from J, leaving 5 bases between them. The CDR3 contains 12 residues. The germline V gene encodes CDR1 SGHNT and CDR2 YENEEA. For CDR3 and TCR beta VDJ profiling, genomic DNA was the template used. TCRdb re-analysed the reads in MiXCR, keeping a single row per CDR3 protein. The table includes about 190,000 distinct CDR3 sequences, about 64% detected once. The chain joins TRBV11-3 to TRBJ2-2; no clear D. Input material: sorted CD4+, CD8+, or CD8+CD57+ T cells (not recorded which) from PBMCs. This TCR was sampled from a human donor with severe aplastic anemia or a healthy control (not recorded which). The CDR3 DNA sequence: TGTGCCAGCAGCCCCTCCACCGGGGAGCTGTTTTTT. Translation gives CASSPSTGELFF.